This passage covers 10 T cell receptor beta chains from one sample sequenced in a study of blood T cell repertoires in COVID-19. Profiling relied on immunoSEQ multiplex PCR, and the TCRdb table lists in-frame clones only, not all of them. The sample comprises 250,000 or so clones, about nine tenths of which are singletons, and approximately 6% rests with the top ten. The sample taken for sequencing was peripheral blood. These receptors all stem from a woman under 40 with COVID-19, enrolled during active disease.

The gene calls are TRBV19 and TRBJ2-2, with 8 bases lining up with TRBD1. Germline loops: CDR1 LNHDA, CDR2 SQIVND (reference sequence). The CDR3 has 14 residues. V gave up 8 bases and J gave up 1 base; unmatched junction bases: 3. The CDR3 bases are TGTGCCAGTCGACAGGGGTGGAACACCGGGGAGCTGTTTTTT. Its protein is CASRQGWNTGELFF.

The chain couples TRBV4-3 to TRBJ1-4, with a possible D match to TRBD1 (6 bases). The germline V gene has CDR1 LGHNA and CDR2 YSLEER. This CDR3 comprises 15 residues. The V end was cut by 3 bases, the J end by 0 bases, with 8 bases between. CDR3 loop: CASSQWTATNEKLFF. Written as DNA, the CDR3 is TGCGCCAGCAGCCAGTGGACAGCAACTAATGAAAAACTGTTTTTT.

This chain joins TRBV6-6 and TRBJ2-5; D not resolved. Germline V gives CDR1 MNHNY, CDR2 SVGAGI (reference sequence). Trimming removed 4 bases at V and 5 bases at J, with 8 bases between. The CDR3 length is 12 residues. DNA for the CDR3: TGTGCCAGCAGTTGGGTACAGGAGACCCAGTACTTC. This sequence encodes CASSWVQETQYF.

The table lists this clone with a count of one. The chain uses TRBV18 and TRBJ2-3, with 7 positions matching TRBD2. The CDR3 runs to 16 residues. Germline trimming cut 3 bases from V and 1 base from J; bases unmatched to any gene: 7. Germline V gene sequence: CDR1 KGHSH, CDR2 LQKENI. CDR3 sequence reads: CASSPPASGGTDTQYF. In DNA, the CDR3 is TGTGCCAGCTCACCTCCGGCGAGCGGGGGCACAGATACGCAGTATTTT.

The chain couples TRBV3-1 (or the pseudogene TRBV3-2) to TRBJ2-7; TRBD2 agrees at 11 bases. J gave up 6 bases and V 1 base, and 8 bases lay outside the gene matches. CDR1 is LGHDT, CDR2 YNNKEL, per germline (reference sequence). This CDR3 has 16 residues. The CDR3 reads CASSQAPLAGVSEQYF. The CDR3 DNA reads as TGTGCCAGCAGCCAAGCTCCACTAGCGGGGGTAAGCGAGCAGTACTTC.

CDR3 nucleotide sequence: TGTGCCAGCAGTGGTGACAGGGGAGTTTCACCCCTCCACTTT. It is translated as CASSGDRGVSPLHF. The rearrangement links TRBV6-2 or TRBV6-3 to TRBJ1-6; 8 nucleotides agree with TRBD1. Looked up from germline, CDR1 is MNHEY and CDR2 is SVGEGT. The CDR3 spans 14 residues. Trimming took 5 bases from V and 9 from J; bases not matched to a gene: 6.

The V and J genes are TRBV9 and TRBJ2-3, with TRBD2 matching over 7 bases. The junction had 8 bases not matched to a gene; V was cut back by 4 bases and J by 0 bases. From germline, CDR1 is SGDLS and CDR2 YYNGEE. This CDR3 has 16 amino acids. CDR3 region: CASSSPLAVSTDTQYF. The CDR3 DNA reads TGTGCCAGCAGCTCACCTCTAGCGGTTAGCACAGATACGCAGTATTTT.

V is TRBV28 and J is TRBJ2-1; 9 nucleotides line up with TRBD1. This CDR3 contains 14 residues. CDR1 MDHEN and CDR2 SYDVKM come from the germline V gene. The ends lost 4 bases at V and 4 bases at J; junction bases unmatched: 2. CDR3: CASSWDREYNEQFF. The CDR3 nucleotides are TGTGCCAGCAGTTGGGACAGGGAATACAATGAGCAGTTCTTC.

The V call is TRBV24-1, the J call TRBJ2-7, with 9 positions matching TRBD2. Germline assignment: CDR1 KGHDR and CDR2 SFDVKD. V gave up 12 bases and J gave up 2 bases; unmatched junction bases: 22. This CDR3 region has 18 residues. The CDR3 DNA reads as TGTGCCCCTGGGGTGGGGGCTAAAGAGACTAGCGGCCCCTACGAGCAGTACGTC. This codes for CAPGVGAKETSGPYEQYV.

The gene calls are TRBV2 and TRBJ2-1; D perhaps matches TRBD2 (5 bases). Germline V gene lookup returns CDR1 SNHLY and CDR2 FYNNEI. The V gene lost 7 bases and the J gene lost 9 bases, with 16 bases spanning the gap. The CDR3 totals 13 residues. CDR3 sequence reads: CASTINRGSEQFF. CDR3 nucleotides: TGTGCCAGCACCATAAACAGAGGGTCTGAGCAGTTCTTC.